The text below deals with one T cell receptor (beta chain). Its antigen is unidentified. This specimen comes from a study of T cells in localized non-small cell lung cancer. Study-level results: The tumor had only one region sequenced, so heterogeneity remains possible.

Germline lookup yields CDR1 LGHNA and CDR2 YNFKEQ. This CDR3 region has 14 residues. Deletions cut 1 base from V and 5 bases from J, with 11 bases between. Clones were read by immunoSEQ multiplex PCR, and TCRdb kept only the in-frame ones, dropping some. The data contain 130,000 or so clones, 80% to 90% of them seen just once; the ten biggest clones take up 1.7%. The sequencing used peripheral blood, collected before any cancer treatment. The TCR originated in a female donor of 60 years or more with stage I lung adenocarcinoma. This chain connects TRBV4-2 to TRBJ2-5; TRBD1 might be the D (6 bases). The chain's CDR3 is CASSQAGVRETQYF. CDR3 DNA sequence: TGTGCCAGCAGCCAAGCAGGGGTCCGGGAGACCCAGTACTTC.